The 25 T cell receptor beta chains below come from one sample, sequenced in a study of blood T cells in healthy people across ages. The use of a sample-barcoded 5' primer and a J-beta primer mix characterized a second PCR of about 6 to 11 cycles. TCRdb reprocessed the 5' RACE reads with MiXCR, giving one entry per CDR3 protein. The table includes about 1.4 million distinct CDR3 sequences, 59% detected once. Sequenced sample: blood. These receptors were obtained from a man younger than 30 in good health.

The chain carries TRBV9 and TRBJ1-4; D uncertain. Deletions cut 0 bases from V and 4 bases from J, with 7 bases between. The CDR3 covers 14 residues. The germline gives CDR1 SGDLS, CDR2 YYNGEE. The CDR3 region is CASSVASDNEKLFF. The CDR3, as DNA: TGTGCCAGCAGCGTAGCCAGCGATAATGAAAAACTGTTTTTT.

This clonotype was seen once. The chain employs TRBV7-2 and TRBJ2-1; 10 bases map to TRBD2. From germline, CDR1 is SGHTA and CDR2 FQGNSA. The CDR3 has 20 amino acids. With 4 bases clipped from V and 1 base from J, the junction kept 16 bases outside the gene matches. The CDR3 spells CASSSPPSGRKGASYNEQFF. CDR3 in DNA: TGTGCCAGCAGCTCCCCCCCTAGCGGGAGAAAGGGGGCTTCCTACAATGAGCAGTTCTTC.

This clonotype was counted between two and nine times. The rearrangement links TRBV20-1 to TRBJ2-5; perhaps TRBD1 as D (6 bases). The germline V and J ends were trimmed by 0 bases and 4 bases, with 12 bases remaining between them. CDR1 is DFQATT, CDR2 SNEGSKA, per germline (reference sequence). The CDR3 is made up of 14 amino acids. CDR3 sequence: CSARDMDRVETQYF. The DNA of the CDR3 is TGCAGTGCTAGAGATATGGACAGAGTAGAGACCCAGTACTTC.

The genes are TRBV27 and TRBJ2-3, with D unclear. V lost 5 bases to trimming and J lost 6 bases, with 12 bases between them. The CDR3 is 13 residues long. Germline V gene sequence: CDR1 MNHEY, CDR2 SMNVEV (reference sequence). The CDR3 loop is CASSPTWTDTQYF. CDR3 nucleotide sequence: TGTGCCAGCAGTCCCACCTGGACCGATACGCAGTATTTT.

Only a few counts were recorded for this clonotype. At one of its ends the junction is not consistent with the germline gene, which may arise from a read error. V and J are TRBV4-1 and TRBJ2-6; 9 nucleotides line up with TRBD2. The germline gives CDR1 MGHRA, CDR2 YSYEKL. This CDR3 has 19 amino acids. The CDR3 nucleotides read TGCGCTAGCAGCCAAGATCCTCCAGCGGGGGGATTTGGGGCCAACGTCCTGACTTTC. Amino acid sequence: CASSQDPPAGGFGANVLTF.

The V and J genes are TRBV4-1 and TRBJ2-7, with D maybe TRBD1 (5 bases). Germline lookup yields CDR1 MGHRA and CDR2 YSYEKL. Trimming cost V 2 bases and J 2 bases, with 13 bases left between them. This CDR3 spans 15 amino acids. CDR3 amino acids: CASSQPTRGTYEQYF. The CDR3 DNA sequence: TGCGCCAGCAGCCAACCTACAAGGGGCACCTACGAGCAGTACTTC.

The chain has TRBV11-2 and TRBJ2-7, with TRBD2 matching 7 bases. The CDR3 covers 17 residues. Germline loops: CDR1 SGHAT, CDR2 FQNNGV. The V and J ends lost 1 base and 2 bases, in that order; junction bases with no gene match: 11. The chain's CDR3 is CASSLGGSGERTYEQYF. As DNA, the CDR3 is TGTGCCAGCAGCTTAGGGGGGAGCGGGGAAAGGACCTACGAGCAGTACTTC.

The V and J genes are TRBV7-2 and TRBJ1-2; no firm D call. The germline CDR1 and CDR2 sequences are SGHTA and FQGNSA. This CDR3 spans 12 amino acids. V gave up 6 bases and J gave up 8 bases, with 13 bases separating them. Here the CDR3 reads CASSSDLPGYTF. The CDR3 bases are TGTGCCAGCAGTTCGGATCTCCCCGGCTACACCTTC.

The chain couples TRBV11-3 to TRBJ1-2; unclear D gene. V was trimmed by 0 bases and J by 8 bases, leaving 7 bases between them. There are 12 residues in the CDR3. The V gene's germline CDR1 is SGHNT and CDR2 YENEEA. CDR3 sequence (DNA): TGTGCCAGCAGCTTAGACGGTTGGGGCTACACCTTC. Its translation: CASSLDGWGYTF.

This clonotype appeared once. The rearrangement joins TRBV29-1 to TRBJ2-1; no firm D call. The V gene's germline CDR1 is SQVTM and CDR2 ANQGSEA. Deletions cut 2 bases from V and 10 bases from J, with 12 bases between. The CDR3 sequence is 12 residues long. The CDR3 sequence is CSVEQDPYEQFF. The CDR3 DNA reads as TGCAGCGTTGAACAGGACCCCTACGAGCAGTTCTTC.

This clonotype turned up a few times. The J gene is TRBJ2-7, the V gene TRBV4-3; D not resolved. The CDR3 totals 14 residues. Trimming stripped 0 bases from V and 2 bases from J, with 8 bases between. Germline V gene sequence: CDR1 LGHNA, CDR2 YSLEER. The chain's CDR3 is CASSQEVGAYEQYF. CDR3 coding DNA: TGCGCCAGCAGCCAAGAAGTAGGAGCCTACGAGCAGTACTTC.

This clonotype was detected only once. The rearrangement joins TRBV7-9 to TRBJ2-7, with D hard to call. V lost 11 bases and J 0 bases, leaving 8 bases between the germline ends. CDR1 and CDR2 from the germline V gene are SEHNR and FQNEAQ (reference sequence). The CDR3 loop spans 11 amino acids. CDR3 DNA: TGTGCCGTCGGCAGCTCCTACGAGCAGTACTTC. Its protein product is CAVGSSYEQYF.

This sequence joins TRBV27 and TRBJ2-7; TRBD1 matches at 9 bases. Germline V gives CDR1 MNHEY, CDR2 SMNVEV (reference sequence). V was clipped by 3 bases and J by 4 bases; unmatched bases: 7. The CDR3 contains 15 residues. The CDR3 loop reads CASSFSGTGQYEQYF. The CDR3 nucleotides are TGTGCCAGCAGTTTCTCCGGGACAGGGCAATACGAGCAGTACTTC.

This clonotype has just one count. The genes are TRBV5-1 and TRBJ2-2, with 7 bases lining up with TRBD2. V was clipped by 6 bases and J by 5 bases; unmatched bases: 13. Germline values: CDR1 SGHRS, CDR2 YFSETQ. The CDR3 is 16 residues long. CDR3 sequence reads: CASTDGASGPTGELFF. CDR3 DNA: TGCGCCAGCACCGACGGGGCTAGCGGCCCGACCGGGGAGCTGTTTTTT. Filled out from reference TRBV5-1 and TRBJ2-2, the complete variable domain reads KAGVTQTPRYLIKTRGQQVTLSCSPISGHRSVSWYQQTPGQGLQFLFEYFSETQRNKGNFPGRFSGRQFSNSRSEMNVSTLELGDSALYLCASTDGASGPTGELFFGEGSRLTVL.

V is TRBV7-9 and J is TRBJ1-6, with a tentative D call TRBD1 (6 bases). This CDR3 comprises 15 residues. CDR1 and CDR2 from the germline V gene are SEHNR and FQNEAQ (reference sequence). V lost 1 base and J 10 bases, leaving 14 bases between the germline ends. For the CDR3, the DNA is TGTGCCAGCAGCTTAGGAAGCCGGGACATGTCACCCCTCCACTTT. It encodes CASSLGSRDMSPLHF. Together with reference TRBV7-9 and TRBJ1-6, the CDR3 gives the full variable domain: DTGVSQNPRHKITKRGQNVTFRCDPISEHNRLYWYRQTLGQGPEFLTYFQNEAQLEKSRLLSDRFSAERPKGSFSTLEIQRTEQGDSAMYLCASSLGSRDMSPLHFGNGTRLTVT.

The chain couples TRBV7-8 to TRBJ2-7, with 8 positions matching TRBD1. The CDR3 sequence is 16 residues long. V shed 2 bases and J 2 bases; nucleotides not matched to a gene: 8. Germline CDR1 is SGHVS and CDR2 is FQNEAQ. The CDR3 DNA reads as TGTGCCAGCAGCTTACCACCGGGACAGGAGACCTACGAGCAGTACTTC. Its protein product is CASSLPPGQETYEQYF.

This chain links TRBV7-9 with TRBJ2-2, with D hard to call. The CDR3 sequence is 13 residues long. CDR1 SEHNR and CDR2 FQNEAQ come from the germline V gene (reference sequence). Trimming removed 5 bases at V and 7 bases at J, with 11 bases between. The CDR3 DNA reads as TGTGCCAGCAGCCCCGGTAGTAACGGGGAGCTGTTTTTT. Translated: CASSPGSNGELFF.

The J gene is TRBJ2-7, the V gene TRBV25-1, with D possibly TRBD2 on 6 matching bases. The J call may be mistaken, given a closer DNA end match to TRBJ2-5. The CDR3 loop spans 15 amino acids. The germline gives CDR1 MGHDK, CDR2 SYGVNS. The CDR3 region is CASSELAGTGETQYF. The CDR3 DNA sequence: TGTGCCAGCAGTGAATTGGCGGGGACGGGGGAGACCCAGTACTTC.

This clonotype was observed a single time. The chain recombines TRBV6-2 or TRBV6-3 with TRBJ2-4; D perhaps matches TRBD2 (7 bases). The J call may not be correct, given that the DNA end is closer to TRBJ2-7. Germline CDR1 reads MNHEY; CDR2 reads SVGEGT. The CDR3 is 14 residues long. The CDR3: CASSYRGDTYEQYF. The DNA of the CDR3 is TGTGCCAGCAGTTACCGGGGGGACACCTACGAGCAGTACTTC.

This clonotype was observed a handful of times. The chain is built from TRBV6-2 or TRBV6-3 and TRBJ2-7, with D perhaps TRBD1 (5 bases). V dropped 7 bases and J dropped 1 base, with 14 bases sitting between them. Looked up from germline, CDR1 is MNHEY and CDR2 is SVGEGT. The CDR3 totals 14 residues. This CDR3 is CASTSYRQSYEQYF. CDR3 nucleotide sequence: TGTGCCAGCACGTCCTACCGACAGTCCTACGAGCAGTACTTC.

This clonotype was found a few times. The CDR3 DNA reads TGTGCCAGCAGTTTTTCGGACAGGGGGAAGAATGAGCAGTTCTTC. This sequence encodes CASSFSDRGKNEQFF. The chain links TRBV6-5 to TRBJ2-1, with 10 bases aligning to TRBD1. CDR3 length: 15 amino acids. The germline CDR1 and CDR2 sequences are MNHEY and SVGAGI. Unmatched junction bases numbered 7, after V lost 4 bases and J lost 7 bases.

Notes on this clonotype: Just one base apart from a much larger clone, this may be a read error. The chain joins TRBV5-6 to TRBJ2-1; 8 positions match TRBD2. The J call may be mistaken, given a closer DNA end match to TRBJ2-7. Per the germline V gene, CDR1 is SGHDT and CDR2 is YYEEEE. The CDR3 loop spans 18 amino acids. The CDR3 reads CASSEQIIGASGYNEQYF. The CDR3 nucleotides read TGTGCCAGCAGCGAGCAGATCATCGGGGCTAGCGGGTACAATGAGCAGTACTTC.

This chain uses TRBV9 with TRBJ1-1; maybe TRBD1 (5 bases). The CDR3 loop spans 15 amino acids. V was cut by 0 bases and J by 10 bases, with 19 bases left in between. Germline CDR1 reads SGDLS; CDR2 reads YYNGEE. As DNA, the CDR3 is TGTGCCAGCAGCGTAGTACCCGGGACTCCGAGGGGAGCTTTCTTT. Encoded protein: CASSVVPGTPRGAFF.

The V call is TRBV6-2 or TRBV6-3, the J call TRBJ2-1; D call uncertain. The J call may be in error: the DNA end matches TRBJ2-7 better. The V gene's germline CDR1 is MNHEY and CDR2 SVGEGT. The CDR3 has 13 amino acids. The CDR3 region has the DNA TGTGCCAGCAGTGTAGCAGAGTACAATGAGCAGTACTTC. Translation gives CASSVAEYNEQYF.

The CDR3 here is CASSLRPVAYEQYF. The CDR3 DNA is TGTGCCAGCAGCCTCCGTCCCGTCGCCTACGAGCAGTACTTC. The V gene is TRBV7-6, the J gene TRBJ2-7; no clear D. The CDR3 totals 14 residues. CDR1 and CDR2 from the germline V gene are SGHVS and FNYEAQ. V gave up 5 bases and J gave up 2 bases, with 13 bases separating them.